The following is a T cell receptor beta chain sequence with its context. What it recognizes is unknown. This CDR3 contains 13 residues. Germline V gene sequence: CDR1 ENHRY, CDR2 SYGVKD. The germline V and J ends were trimmed by 7 bases and 2 bases, with 11 bases remaining between them. The entry originates in a study of identifying expanded T cells in peripheral blood. TCRdb's copy holds only in-frame clones and misses some; the assay was immunoSEQ multiplex PCR. This table has about 110,000 clones, around 89% appearing once. Findings of the study overall: Differentially abundant clones: roughly 1.3 between replicates, approximately 15 at two to three weeks, approximately 18 at four. Approximately two-week clone count variance significantly increased as total template count grew.

The TCR was taken from a person between 18 and 75 years old in good health. The chain uses TRBV10-3 and TRBJ1-1; D gene uncertain. The sample consisted of blood. The CDR3 here is CAITATDNTEAFF. CDR3 coding DNA: TGTGCCATCACTGCTACAGACAACACTGAAGCTTTCTTT.